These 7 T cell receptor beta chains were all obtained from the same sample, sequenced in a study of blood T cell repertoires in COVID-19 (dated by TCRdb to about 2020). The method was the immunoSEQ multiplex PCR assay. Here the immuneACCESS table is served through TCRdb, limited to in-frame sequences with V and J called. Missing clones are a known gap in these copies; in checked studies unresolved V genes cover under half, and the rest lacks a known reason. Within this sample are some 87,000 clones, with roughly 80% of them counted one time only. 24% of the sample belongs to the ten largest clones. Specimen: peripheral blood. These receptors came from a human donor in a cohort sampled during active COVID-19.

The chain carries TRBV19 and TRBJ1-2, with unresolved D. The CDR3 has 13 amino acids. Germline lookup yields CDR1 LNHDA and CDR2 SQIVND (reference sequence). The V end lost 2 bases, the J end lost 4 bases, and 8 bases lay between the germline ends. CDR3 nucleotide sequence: TGTGCCAGTAGTATACCGGAGGGCTATGGCTACACCTTC. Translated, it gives CASSIPEGYGYTF.

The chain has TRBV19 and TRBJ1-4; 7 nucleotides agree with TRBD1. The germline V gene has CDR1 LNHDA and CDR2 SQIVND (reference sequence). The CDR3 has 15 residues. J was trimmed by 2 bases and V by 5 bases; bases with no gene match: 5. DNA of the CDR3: TGTGCCAGTAGTCCCAGGGACAGTACTAATGAAAAACTGTTTTTT. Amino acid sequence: CASSPRDSTNEKLFF.

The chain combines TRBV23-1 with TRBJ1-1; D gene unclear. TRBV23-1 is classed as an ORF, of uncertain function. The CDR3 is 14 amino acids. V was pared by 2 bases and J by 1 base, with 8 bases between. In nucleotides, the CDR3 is TGCGCCAGCAGTCAAACAGAGCCGAACACTGAAGCTTTCTTT. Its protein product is CASSQTEPNTEAFF.

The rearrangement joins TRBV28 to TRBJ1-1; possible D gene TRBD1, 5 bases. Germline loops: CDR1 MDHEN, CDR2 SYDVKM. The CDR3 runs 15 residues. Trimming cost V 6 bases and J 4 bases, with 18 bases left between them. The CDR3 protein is CASSIGGRQGTEAFF. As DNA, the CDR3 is TGTGCCAGCAGCATTGGAGGGAGGCAGGGCACTGAAGCTTTCTTT.

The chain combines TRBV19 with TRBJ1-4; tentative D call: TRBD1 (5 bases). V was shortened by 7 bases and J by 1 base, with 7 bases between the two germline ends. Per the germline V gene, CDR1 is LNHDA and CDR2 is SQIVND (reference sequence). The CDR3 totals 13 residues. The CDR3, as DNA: TGTGCCAGTATAGGGGTAACTAATGAAAAACTGTTTTTT. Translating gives CASIGVTNEKLFF.

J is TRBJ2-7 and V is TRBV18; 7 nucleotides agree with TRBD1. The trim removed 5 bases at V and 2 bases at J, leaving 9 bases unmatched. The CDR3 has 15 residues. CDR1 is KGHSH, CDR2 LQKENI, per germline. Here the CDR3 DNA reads TGTGCCAGCTCATCCACAGGGGCCGGTCCCTACGAGCAGTACTTC. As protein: CASSSTGAGPYEQYF. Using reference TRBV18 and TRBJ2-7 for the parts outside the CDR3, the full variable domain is NAGVMQNPRHLVRRRGQEARLRCSPMKGHSHVYWYRQLPEEGLKFMVYLQKENIIDESGMPKERFSAEFPKEGPSILRIQQVVRGDSAAYFCASSSTGAGPYEQYFGPGTRLTVT.

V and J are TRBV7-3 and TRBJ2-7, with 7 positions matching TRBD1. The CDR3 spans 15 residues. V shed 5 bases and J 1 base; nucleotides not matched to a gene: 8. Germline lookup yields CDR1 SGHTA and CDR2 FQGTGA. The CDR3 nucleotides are TGTGCCAGCAGCGAGACCGGGACAGCTTCCTACGAGCAGTACTTC. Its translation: CASSETGTASYEQYF.